The T cell receptor beta chain described here comes from a study of blood T cell repertoires in COVID-19 (dated by TCRdb to 2020 to 2022). About the full investigation: Samples covering the acute and convalescent phases of COVID-19 were provided by collaborators in the United States, Italy and Spain. The material from the prospective study consisted of cDNA or gDNA derived from T cells, B-cell-depleted T cells, or PBMCs. HLA class I and class II types, where available, came from metadata supplied by the sample provider rather than from assay-based typing. The repertoires were made available in a free public database intended to serve as a resource for research on the immune response to SARS-CoV-2. Samples were obtained from the ongoing ImmuneRACE study (first 160 participants) and from 1,254 subjects provided by 6 global collaborators. Sample metadata almost always included a de-identified subject ID, COVID-19 status, age in years and sex. The dataset comprised deeply sampled blood TCRbeta repertoires from subjects exposed to, actively infected with, or recovered from COVID-19.

TCRbeta CDR3 regions were amplified from genomic DNA by means of the immunoSEQ Assay, a bias-controlled multiplex PCR. As for how the authors treated the data: The number of nucleated cells in each sample was estimated by amplification of reference gene primers within the assay. To quantify the absolute abundance of each unique TCRbeta CDR3 rearrangement, sequence reads were collapsed and filtered. For each sample, productive Simpson clonality was calculated as the square root of Simpson's diversity index over productive rearrangements. Here the immuneACCESS table is served through TCRdb, limited to in-frame sequences with V and J called. Missing clones are a known gap in these copies; in checked studies unresolved V genes cover under half, and the rest lacks a known reason. The D gene and trimming were derived from the DNA, and the V and J assignments and clone size from that table. A total of about 71,000 clones appear in this sample, roughly 82% of them only once. The ten largest clones add up to roughly 13% of the sample.

Broader findings and caveats from the paper: The amount of clinical and demographic metadata varied by source and participant and was provided uncurated.

From V the trimming removes 6 bases and from J it removes 4 bases, while the gene matches leave 6 bases of the junction unaccounted for. Taken from the germline V gene, the CDR1 and CDR2 loops are SQVTM and ANQGSEA. CDR3 length: 15 amino acids, cysteine to phenylalanine. The entry retains the CDR3 DNA only, 45 bases that are in frame from base 1. Comments on this clone: The specificity of this receptor is unknown. Within one base of it there is no much larger clone, and no base qualities were kept.

Whole blood was collected in K2EDTA tubes by collaborating institutions according to the institutions' own protocols. For TCRbeta analysis, collaborators shipped samples as frozen whole blood, isolated PBMCs, or DNA extracted from either of those sample types. The chain was built from TRBV29-1 and TRBJ2-2, with 12 central nucleotides matching TRBD2. This TCR was sampled from a woman of 80 years or more with acute or convalescent COVID-19. The sequenced sample was peripheral blood. The nucleotide sequence reads TGCAGCGTAAGGACTAGCGGGATGGGCACCGGGGAGCTGTTTTTT. Its protein is CSVRTSGMGTGELFF.